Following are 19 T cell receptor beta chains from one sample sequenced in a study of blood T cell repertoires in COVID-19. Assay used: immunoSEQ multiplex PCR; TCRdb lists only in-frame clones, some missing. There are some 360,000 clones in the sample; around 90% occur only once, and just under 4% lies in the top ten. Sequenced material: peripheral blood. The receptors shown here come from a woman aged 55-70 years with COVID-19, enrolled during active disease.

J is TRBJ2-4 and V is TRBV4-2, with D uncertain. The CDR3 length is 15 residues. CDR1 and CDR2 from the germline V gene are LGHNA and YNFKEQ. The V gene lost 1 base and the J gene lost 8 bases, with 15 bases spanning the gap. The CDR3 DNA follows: TGTGCCAGCAGCCAAGCCCACTCCACCCTGCACATTCAGTACTTC. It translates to CASSQAHSTLHIQYF.

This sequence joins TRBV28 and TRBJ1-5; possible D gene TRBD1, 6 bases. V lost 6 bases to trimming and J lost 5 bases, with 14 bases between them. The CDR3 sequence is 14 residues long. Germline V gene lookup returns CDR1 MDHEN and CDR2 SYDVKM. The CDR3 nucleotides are TGTGCCAGCAGCCCGACAGGCGAGGATCAGCCCCAGCATTTT. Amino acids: CASSPTGEDQPQHF.

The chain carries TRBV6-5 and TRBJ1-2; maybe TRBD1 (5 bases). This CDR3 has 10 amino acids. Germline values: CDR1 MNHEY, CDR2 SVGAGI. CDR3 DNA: TGTGGGGGGGGTAACTATGGCTACACCTTC. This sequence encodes CGGGNYGYTF.

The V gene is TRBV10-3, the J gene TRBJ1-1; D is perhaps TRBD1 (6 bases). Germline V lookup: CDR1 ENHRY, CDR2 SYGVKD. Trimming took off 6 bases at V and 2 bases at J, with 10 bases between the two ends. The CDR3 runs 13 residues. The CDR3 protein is CAISSQGNTEAFF. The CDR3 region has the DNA TGTGCCATCAGCTCACAGGGAAACACTGAAGCTTTCTTT.

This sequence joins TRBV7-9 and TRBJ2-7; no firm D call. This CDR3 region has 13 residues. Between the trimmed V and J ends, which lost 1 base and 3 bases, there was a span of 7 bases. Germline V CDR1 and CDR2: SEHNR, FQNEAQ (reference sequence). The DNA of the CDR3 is TGTGCCAGCAGCTTAGATCGCAGCTACGAGCAGTACTTC. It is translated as CASSLDRSYEQYF.

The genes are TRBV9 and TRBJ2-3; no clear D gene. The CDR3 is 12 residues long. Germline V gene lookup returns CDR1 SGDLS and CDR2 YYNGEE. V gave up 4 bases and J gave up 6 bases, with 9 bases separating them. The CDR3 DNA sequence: TGTGCCAGCAGCCGAGTGCTGGATACGCAGTATTTT. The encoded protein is CASSRVLDTQYF.

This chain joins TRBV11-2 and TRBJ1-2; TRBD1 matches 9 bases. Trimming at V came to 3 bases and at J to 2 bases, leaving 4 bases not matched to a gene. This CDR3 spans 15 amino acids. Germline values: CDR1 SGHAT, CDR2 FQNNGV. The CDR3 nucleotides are TGTGCCAGCAGCTTCCCCGGACAGGGGAACTATGGCTACACCTTC. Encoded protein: CASSFPGQGNYGYTF.

In DNA, the CDR3 is TGTGCCAGCAGTTTATTAGGGGGGGGACAAAAAGAGCAGTACTTC. Protein product: CASSLLGGGQKEQYF. The rearrangement links TRBV28 to TRBJ2-7; a possible D gene is TRBD2 (7 bases). The V and J ends lost 1 base and 7 bases respectively, with 17 bases between them. The germline V gene has CDR1 MDHEN and CDR2 SYDVKM. The CDR3 is made up of 15 amino acids.

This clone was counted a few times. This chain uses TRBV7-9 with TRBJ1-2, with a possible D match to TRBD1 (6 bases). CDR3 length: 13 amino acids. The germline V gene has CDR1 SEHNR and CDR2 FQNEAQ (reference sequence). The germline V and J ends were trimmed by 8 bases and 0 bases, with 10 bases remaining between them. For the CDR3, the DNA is TGTGCCAGCCAGACAGGAACTAACTATGGCTACACCTTC. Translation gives CASQTGTNYGYTF.

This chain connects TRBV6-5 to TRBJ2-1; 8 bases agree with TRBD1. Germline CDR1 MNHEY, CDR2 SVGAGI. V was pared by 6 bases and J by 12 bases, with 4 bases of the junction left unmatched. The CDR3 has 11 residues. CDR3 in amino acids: CASRTGVGQFF. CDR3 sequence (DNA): TGTGCCAGCAGGACAGGGGTCGGGCAGTTCTTC.

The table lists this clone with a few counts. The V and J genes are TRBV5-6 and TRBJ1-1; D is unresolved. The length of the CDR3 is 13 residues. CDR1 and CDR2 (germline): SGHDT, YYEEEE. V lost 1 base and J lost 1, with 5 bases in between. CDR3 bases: TGTGCCAGCAGCTTGTTGAGGAACACTGAAGCTTTCTTT. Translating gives CASSLLRNTEAFF.

CDR3 coding DNA: TGTGCCAGCAGTTTAAGTTTTCTCTCACAGAGCTCTGGAAACACCATATATTTT. Translating it yields CASSLSFLSQSSGNTIYF. This rearrangement joins TRBV27 to TRBJ1-3; unclear D gene. The ends were cut back, 2 bases at V and 0 bases at J, with 17 bases in the middle. This CDR3 is built from 18 residues. Per the germline V gene, CDR1 is MNHEY and CDR2 is SMNVEV (reference sequence).

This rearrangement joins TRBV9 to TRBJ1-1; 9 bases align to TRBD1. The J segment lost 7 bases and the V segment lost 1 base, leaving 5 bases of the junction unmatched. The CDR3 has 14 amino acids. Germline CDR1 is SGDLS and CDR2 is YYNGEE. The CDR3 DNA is TGTGCCAGCAGCGTAATCCCGGGACAGGGTGAAGCTTTCTTT. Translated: CASSVIPGQGEAFF.

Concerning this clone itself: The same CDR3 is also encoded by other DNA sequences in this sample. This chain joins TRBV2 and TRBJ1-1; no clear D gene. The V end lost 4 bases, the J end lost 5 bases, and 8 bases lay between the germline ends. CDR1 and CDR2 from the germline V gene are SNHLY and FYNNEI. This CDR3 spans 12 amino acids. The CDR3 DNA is TGTGCCAGCAGTGGAGGTGGGACTGAAGCTTTCTTT. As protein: CASSGGGTEAFF. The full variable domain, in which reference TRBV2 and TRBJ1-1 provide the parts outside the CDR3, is EPEVTQTPSHQVTQMGQEVILRCVPISNHLYFYWYRQILGQKVEFLVSFYNNEISEKSEIFDDQFSVERPDGSNFTLKIRSTKLEDSAMYFCASSGGGTEAFFGQGTRLTVV.

CDR3 in DNA: TGTGCCAGCAGCCAAGAGGTGAGAGGGAACACTGAAGCTTTCTTT. Translating gives CASSQEVRGNTEAFF. The V and J genes are TRBV3-1 (or the pseudogene TRBV3-2) and TRBJ1-1, with D unclear. The CDR3 consists of 15 residues. Trimming took 0 bases from V and 1 from J, leaving 9 bases between them. Germline V gene data show CDR1 as LGHDT and CDR2 as YNNKEL (reference sequence).

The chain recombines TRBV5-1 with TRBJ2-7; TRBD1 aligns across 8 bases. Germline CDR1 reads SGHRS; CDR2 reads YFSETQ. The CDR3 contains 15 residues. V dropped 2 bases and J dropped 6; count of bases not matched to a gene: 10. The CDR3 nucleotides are TGCGCCAGCAGCTTAAGCACAGGGGGTAGGAGCGAGCAGTACTTC. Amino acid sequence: CASSLSTGGRSEQYF.

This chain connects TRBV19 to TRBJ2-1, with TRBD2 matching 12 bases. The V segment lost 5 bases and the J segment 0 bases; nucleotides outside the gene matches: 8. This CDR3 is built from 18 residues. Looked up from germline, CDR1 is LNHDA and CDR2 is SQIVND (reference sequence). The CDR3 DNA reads TGTGCCAGTAGTTTCCAACTAGCGGGGGGCTCCTCCTACAATGAGCAGTTCTTC. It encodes CASSFQLAGGSSYNEQFF.

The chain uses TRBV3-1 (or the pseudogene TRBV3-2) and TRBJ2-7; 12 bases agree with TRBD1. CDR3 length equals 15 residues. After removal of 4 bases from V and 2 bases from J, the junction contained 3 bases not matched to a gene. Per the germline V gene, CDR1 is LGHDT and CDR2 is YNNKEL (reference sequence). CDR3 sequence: CASSLGTGGPYEQYF. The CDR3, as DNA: TGTGCCAGCAGCCTAGGGACAGGGGGCCCCTACGAGCAGTACTTC.

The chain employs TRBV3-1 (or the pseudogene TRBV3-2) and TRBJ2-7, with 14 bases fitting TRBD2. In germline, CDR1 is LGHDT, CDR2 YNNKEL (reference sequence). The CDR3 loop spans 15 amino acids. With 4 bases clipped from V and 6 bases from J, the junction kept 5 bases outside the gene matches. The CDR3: CASSLFGTSGGEQYF. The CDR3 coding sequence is TGTGCCAGCAGCCTTTTTGGGACTAGCGGGGGCGAGCAGTACTTC.